These 8 T cell receptor beta chains came from one sample sequenced in a study of blood T cell repertoires in COVID-19. Sequencing was performed with immunoSEQ multiplex PCR; in TCRdb, only in-frame clones are kept and a portion is missing. The sample lists about 210,000 clones, 84% seen once, with 9.7% in the top ten. The material sequenced was peripheral blood. The receptors derive from a man aged 45-60 years with active or convalescent COVID-19.

The chain has TRBV28 and TRBJ1-2, with 8 bases fitting TRBD1. Germline V CDR1 and CDR2: MDHEN, SYDVKM. V was pared by 5 bases and J by 4 bases, with 9 bases of the junction left unmatched. This CDR3 contains 15 residues. CDR3 sequence: CASSPFTGGVYGYTF. The CDR3 bases are TGTGCCAGCAGTCCATTCACAGGGGGTGTCTATGGCTACACCTTC.

The chain links TRBV19 to TRBJ1-1; TRBD1 is a possible D gene (6 bases). From germline, CDR1 is LNHDA and CDR2 SQIVND (reference sequence). This CDR3 comprises 13 residues. Trimming removed 5 bases from V and 6 bases from J, with 13 bases in between. CDR3 coding DNA: TGTGCCAGTAGTGGACAGAGGGCATCTGAAGCTTTCTTT. Protein sequence: CASSGQRASEAFF.

This clone was recorded a few times. The chain carries TRBV27 and TRBJ2-7; TRBD1 aligns across 7 bases. CDR1 MNHEY and CDR2 SMNVEV come from the germline V gene (reference sequence). V dropped 7 bases and J dropped 1; count of bases not matched to a gene: 7. The CDR3 has 14 amino acids. DNA of the CDR3: TGTGCCAGCAAAGTCCCGGGACAGTCCTACGAGCAGTACTTC. Its translation is CASKVPGQSYEQYF.

The chain recombines TRBV6-1 with TRBJ1-2, with 7 positions matching TRBD1. Looked up from germline, CDR1 is MNHNS and CDR2 is SASEGT. The V gene end was trimmed by 1 base and the J gene end by 2 bases; junction bases not matched to a gene: 7. This CDR3 spans 16 amino acids. CDR3 sequence reads: CASSEDRGRRNYGYTF. In DNA form, the CDR3 reads TGTGCCAGCAGTGAAGACAGGGGTAGGAGGAACTATGGCTACACCTTC.

The chain is built from TRBV28 and TRBJ1-1; perhaps TRBD1 as D (6 bases). This CDR3 comprises 14 residues. Germline V gene lookup returns CDR1 MDHEN and CDR2 SYDVKM. The V end lost 3 bases, the J end lost 3 bases, and 11 bases lay between the germline ends. The CDR3: CASSFGGRDTEAFF. In DNA, the CDR3 is TGTGCCAGCAGTTTTGGGGGCAGGGACACTGAAGCTTTCTTT.

The V call is TRBV19, the J call TRBJ2-3, with a weak D call TRBD1 (5 bases). Trimming removed 5 bases from V and 3 bases from J, with 15 bases in between. The CDR3 sequence is 15 residues long. Germline CDR1 and CDR2: LNHDA and SQIVND (reference sequence). CDR3 nucleotide sequence: TGTGCCAGTAGTTACGATGACAGACCGACAGATACGCAGTATTTT. Amino acids: CASSYDDRPTDTQYF.

The chain has TRBV7-9 and TRBJ1-1, with D maybe TRBD1 (6 bases). Trimming pared 2 bases from V and 4 bases from J, leaving 11 bases between. This CDR3 comprises 14 residues. CDR1 SEHNR and CDR2 FQNEAQ come from the germline V gene (reference sequence). The CDR3 is CASSLRGRGTEAFF. CDR3 nucleotide sequence: TGTGCCAGCAGCTTACGTGGCAGGGGCACTGAAGCTTTCTTT.

This chain links TRBV6-2 or TRBV6-3 with TRBJ2-5, with a possible D match to TRBD1 (6 bases). V lost 2 bases, J lost 4 bases, and 14 bases lay in between. CDR3 length: 15 residues. CDR1 and CDR2 (germline): MNHEY, SVGEGT. In DNA form, the CDR3 reads TGTGCCAGCAGTTACACAAGGGGGTCCGGAGAGACCCAGTACTTC. It is translated as CASSYTRGSGETQYF.